The entry below describes one T cell receptor (beta chain). The antigen remains undetermined. The germline CDR1 and CDR2 sequences are MNHNY and SVGAGI (reference sequence). This CDR3 contains 14 residues. Trimming took 6 bases from V and 5 from J; bases not matched to a gene: 7. The sample is drawn from a study of cytomegalovirus exposure and HLA in healthy donors. Broader study findings: The authors enumerated 150 to 200 TCR beta chains as linked to cytomegalovirus. Sequencing likely caused a cluster of highly shared sequence variants.

It was with 60 Vbeta and 13 Jbeta primers that the PCR ran. Only in-frame clones appear in the TCRdb table, and some are missing; sequencing was by immunoSEQ multiplex PCR. The table lists tens of thousands of clones. The receptor was derived from a man aged 45-60 years in good health and CMV-seropositive. The sequenced material came from PBMCs. The V and J genes are TRBV6-6 and TRBJ2-1; 7 bases fit TRBD2. DNA for the CDR3: TGTGCCAGCAGGAACCGGGACTACCACAATGAGCAGTTCTTC. This sequence encodes CASRNRDYHNEQFF.